The TCR beta chain described here comes from a study of cytomegalovirus exposure and HLA in healthy donors. Looking at the study overall: Early released data had around 89 million unique TCRs, all coming from HLA-typed donors. General study results and limits: As was reported, the classifier diagnosed cytomegalovirus status with high specificity and sensitivity. A highly shared variant cluster was judged a likely technical artifact. In a later analysis, donors in an Asian-associated ancestry cluster reportedly had fewer N-insertions in productive TCRs than the cohort mean.

This clone was observed a few times. Its antigen is currently unknown. The length of the CDR3 is 14 residues. Trimming left V 4 bases short and J 4 bases short, with 12 bases between. Germline lookup yields CDR1 SGHTA and CDR2 FQGNSA. The PCR ran on 60 Vbeta and 13 Jbeta primers. Assay used: immunoSEQ multiplex PCR; TCRdb lists only in-frame clones, some missing. The table has roughly 190,000 clones, about 10% seen once. The receptor comes from a woman between 25 and 40 years old in good health and CMV-seropositive. This chain connects TRBV7-2 to TRBJ2-3, with unresolved D. Sequenced input: PBMCs. CDR3 coding DNA: TGTGCCAGCAGCTGGGCTGCCGCGTCAGATACGCAGTATTTT. Translation: CASSWAAASDTQYF.